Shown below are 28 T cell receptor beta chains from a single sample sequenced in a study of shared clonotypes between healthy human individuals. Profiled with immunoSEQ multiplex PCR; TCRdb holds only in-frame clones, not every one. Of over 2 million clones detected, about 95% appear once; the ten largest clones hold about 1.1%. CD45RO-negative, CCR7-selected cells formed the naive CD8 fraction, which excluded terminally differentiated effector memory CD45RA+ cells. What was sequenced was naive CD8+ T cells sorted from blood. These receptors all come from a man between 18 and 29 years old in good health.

CDR3 sequence: CASASGGTPDTQYF. CDR3 bases: TGTGCCAGCGCGAGCGGGGGGACGCCAGATACGCAGTATTTT. The chain has TRBV9 and TRBJ2-3; TRBD2 matches at 9 bases. Germline lookup yields CDR1 SGDLS and CDR2 YYNGEE. The CDR3 loop spans 14 amino acids. V was clipped by 7 bases and J by 4 bases; unmatched bases: 7. Full variable domain (remainder filled in from reference TRBV9 and TRBJ2-3): DSGVTQTPKHLITATGQRVTLRCSPRSGDLSVYWYQQSLDQGLQFLIQYYNGEERAKGNILERFSAQQFPDLHSELNLSSLELGDSALYFCASASGGTPDTQYFGPGTRLTVL.

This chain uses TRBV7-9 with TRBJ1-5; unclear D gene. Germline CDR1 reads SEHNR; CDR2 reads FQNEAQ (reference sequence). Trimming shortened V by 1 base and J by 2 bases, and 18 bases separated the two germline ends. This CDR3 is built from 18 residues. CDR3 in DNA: TGTGCCAGCAGCTTAGTCACCGGCGGGATCGTAGGCAATCAGCCCCAGCATTTT. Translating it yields CASSLVTGGIVGNQPQHF.

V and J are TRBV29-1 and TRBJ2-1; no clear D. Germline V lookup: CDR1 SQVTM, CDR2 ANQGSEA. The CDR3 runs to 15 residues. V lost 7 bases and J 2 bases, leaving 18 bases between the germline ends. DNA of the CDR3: TGCAGCGGATCCTACTTCGCGAGCCCCTACAATGAGCAGTTCTTC. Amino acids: CSGSYFASPYNEQFF.

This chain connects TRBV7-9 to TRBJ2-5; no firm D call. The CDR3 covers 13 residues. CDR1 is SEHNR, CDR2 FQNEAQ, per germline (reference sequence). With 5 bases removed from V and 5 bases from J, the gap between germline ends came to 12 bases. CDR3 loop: CASSNDNDETQYF. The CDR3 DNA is TGTGCCAGCAGCAATGACAACGACGAGACCCAGTACTTC. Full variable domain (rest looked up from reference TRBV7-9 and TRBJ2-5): DTGVSQNPRHKITKRGQNVTFRCDPISEHNRLYWYRQTLGQGPEFLTYFQNEAQLEKSRLLSDRFSAERPKGSFSTLEIQRTEQGDSAMYLCASSNDNDETQYFGPGTRLLVL.

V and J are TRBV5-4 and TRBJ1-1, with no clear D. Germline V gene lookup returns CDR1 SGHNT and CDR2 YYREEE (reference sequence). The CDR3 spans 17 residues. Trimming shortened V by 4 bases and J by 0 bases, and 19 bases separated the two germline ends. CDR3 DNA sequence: TGTGCCAGCAGCCTCGAGGTCAGGAATGTTATGAACACTGAAGCTTTCTTT. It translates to CASSLEVRNVMNTEAFF.

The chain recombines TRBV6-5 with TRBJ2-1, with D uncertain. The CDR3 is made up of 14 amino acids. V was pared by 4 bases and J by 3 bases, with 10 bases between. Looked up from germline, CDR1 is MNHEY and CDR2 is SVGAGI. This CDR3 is CASSWADNYNEQFF. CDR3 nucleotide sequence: TGTGCCAGCAGTTGGGCAGATAACTACAATGAGCAGTTCTTC.

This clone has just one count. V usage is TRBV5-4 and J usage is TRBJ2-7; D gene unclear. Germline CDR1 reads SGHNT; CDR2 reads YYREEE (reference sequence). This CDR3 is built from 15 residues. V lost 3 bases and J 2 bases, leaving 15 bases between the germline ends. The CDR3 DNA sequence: TGTGCCAGCAGCTCACCCGACATGGGCCCCTACGAGCAGTACTTC. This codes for CASSSPDMGPYEQYF.

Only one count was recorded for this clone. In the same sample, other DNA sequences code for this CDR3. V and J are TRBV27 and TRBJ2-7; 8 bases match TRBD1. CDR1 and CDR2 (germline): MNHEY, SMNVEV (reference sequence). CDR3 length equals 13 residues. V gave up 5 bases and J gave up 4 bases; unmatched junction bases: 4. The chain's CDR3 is CASSAGTGYEQYF. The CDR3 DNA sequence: TGTGCCAGCAGTGCCGGGACAGGATACGAGCAGTACTTC.

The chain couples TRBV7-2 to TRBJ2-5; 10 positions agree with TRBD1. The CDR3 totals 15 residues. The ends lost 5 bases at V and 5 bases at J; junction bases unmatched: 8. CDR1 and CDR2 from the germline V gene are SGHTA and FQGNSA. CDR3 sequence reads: CASSEGTGETETQYF. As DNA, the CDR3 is TGTGCCAGCAGCGAAGGGACAGGGGAGACGGAGACCCAGTACTTC.

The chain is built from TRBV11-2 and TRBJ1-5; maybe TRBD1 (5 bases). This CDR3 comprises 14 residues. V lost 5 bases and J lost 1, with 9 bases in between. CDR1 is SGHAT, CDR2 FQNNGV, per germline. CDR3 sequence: CASSQDMSNQPQHF. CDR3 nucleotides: TGTGCCAGCAGCCAGGACATGAGCAATCAGCCCCAGCATTTT.

The CDR3 DNA is TGCGCCAGCAGTCCCACTAGCGCCTTCTACAATGAGCAGTTCTTC. The encoded protein is CASSPTSAFYNEQFF. V usage is TRBV10-2 and J usage is TRBJ2-1; 7 bases fit TRBD2. This CDR3 contains 15 residues. The J segment lost 3 bases and the V segment lost 5 bases, leaving 7 bases of the junction unmatched. Germline values: CDR1 WSHSY, CDR2 SAAADI.

The CDR3 DNA sequence: TGTGCCAGCAGTGACTCTGGGACTAGCGGCCGGAGCTCCTACAATGAGCAGTTCTTC. Amino acids: CASSDSGTSGRSSYNEQFF. The chain employs TRBV6-4 and TRBJ2-1; 11 nucleotides line up with TRBD2. The germline gives CDR1 MRHNA, CDR2 SNTAGT. There are 19 residues in the CDR3. The V and J ends lost 0 bases and 0 bases, in that order; junction bases with no gene match: 7.

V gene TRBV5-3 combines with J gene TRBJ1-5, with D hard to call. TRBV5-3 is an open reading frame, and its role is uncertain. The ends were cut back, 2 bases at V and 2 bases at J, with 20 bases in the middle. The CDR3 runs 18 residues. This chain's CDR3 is CARSFRTPECLGNQPQHF. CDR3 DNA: TGTGCCAGAAGCTTCCGGACCCCGGAATGTTTGGGCAATCAGCCCCAGCATTTT.

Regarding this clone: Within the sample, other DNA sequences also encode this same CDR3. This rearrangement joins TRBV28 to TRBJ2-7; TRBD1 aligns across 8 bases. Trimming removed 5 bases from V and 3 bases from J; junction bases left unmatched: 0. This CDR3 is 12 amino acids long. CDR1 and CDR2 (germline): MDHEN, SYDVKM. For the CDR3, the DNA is TGTGCCAGCAGTGGACAGGGCTACGAGCAGTACTTC. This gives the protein CASSGQGYEQYF.

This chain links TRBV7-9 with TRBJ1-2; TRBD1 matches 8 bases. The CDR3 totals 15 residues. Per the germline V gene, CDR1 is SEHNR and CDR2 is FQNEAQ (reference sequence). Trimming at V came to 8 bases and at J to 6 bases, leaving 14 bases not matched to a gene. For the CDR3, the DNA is TGTGCCAGCTTTTGGACAGGGAATGAGAGGGATGGCTACACCTTC. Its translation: CASFWTGNERDGYTF.

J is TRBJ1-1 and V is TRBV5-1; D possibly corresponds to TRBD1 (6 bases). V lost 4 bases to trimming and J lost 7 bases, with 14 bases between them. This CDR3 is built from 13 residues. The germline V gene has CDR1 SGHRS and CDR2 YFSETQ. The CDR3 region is CASSRTGFNEAFF. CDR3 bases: TGCGCCAGCAGCCGCACAGGGTTTAATGAAGCTTTCTTT.

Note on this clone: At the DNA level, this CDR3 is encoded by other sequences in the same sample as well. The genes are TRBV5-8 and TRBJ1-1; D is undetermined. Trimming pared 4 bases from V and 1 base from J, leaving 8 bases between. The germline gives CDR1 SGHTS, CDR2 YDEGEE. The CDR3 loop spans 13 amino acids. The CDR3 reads CASSPGPNTEAFF. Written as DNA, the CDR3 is TGTGCCAGCAGCCCCGGGCCGAACACTGAAGCTTTCTTT.

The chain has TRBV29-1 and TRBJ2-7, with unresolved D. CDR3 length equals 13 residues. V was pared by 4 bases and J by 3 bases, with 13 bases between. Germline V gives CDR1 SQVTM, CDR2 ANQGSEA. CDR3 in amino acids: CSVVLSIDYEQYF. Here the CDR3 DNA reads TGCAGCGTTGTACTCTCAATCGACTACGAGCAGTACTTC.

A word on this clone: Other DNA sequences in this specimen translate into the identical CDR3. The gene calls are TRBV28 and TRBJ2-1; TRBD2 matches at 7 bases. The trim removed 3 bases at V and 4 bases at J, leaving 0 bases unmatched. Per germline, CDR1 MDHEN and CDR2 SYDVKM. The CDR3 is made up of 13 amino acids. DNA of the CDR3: TGTGCCAGCAGTTTGGGAGGGTACAATGAGCAGTTCTTC. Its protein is CASSLGGYNEQFF. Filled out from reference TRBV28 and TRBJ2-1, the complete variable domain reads DVKVTQSSRYLVKRTGEKVFLECVQDMDHENMFWYRQDPGLGLRLIYFSYDVKMKEKGDIPEGYSVSREKKERFSLILESASTNQTSMYLCASSLGGYNEQFFGPGTRLTVL.

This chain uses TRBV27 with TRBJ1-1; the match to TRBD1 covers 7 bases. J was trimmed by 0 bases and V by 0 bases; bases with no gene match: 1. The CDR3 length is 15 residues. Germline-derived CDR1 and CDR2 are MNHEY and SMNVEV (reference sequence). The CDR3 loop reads CASSLSQGVNTEAFF. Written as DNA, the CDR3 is TGTGCCAGCAGTTTATCGCAGGGGGTGAACACTGAAGCTTTCTTT.

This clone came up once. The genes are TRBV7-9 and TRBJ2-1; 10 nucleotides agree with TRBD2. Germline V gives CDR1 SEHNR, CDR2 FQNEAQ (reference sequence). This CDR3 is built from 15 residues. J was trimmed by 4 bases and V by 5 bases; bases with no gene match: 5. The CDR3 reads CASSAYSGGYNEQFF. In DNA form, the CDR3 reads TGTGCCAGCAGCGCTTATAGCGGGGGGTACAATGAGCAGTTCTTC. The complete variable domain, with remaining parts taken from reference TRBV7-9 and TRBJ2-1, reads DTGVSQNPRHKITKRGQNVTFRCDPISEHNRLYWYRQTLGQGPEFLTYFQNEAQLEKSRLLSDRFSAERPKGSFSTLEIQRTEQGDSAMYLCASSAYSGGYNEQFFGPGTRLTVL.

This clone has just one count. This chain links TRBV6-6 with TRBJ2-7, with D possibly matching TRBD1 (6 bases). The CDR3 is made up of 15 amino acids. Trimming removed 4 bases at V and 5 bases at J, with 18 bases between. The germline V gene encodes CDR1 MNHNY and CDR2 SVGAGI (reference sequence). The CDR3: CASSSGYRAGNEQYF. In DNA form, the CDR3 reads TGTGCCAGCAGTTCCGGTTACAGGGCTGGGAACGAGCAGTACTTC.

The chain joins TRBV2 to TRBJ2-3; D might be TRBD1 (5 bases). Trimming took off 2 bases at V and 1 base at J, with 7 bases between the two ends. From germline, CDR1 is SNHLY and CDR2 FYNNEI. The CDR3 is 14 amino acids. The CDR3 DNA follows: TGTGCCAGCAGTGAACGCAGGGGCACAGATACGCAGTATTTT. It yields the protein CASSERRGTDTQYF.

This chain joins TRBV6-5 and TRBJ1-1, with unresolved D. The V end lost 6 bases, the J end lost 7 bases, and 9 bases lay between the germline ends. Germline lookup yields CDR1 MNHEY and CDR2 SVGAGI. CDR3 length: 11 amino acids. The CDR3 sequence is CASRNYVEAFF. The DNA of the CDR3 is TGTGCCAGCAGAAACTACGTTGAAGCTTTCTTT.

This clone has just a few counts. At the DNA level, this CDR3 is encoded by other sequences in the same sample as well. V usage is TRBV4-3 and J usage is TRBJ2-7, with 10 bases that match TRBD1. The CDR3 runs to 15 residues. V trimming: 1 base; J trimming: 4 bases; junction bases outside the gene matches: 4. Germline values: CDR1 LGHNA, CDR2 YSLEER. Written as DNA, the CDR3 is TGCGCCAGCAGCCAAGGGGACAGGGGAACATACGAGCAGTACTTC. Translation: CASSQGDRGTYEQYF.

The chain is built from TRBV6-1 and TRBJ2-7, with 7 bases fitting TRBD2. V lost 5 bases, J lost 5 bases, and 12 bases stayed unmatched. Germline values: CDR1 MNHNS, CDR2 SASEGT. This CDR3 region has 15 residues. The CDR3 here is CASSPTGGPPDEQYF. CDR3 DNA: TGTGCCAGCAGTCCAACGGGGGGACCTCCAGACGAGCAGTACTTC.

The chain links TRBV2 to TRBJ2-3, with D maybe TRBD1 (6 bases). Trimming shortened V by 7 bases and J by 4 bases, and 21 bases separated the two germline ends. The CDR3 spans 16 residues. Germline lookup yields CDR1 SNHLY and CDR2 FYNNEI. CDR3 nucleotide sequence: TGTGCCAGCACCCCTTTCCCGGGACAAGCTGCAGATACGCAGTATTTT. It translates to CASTPFPGQAADTQYF.

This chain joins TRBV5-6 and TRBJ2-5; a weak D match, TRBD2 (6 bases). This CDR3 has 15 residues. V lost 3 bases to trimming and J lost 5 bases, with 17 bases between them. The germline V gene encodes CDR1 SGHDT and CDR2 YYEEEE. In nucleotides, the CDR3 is TGTGCCAGCAGCTGGGGAGGACCACAAGGGGAGACCCAGTACTTC. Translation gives CASSWGGPQGETQYF.